The rows below give T cell receptor beta chains drawn from one sample of a study of TIL therapy for anti-PD-1-resistant metastatic lung cancer. Method: immunoSEQ multiplex PCR; TCRdb's copy keeps in-frame clones and lacks some. Of about 18,000 clones detected, 83% appear once; the ten largest clones hold around 2.2%. Sequencing used blood, obtained at baseline. The receptors were sampled from a person aged 30 to 80 with non-small cell lung cancer. Both conserved end residues are part of each CDR3. The order of the fields is clone size, J gene, V gene, CDR3 protein. The size field is filled for only some rows; it gives once, few, many or a size class.

>once|TRBJ2-2|TRBV7-3
CASSDSGNTGELFF
>NA|TRBJ2-1|TRBV6-5
CASSGFGGRADEQFF
>once|NA|TRBV5-1
CASSLNPAYEQYF
>NA|TRBJ2-3|TRBV7-3
CASSLDGQTDTQYF
>NA|TRBJ1-1|TRBV18
CASSSGQVVKNTEAFF
>NA|TRBJ1-1|TRBV5-1
CASSLEGRMNTEAFF
>NA|TRBJ2-5|TRBV6-5
CASSYRQGVVETQYF
>NA|TRBJ2-7|TRBV20-1
CSGRGPYEQYF
>NA|TRBJ1-4|TRBV9
CASSVAQGIHEKLFF
>NA|TRBJ2-7|TRBV11-1
CASSLMVSYEQYF
>once|TRBJ2-3|TRBV18
CASSPQGPPDTQYF
>NA|TRBJ1-1|TRBV7-9
CASSMGQSGTEAFF
>NA|TRBJ2-2|TRBV29-1
CSVDRSQSGELFF
>once|TRBJ1-1|TRBV5-5
CASSPWDRAAEAFF
>NA|TRBJ1-1|TRBV4-1
CASSPYRAHGMNTEAFF
>NA|TRBJ2-5|TRBV28
CASSSPPFSETQYF
>NA|TRBJ2-7|TRBV19
CASSMVGHNLYEQYF
>NA|TRBJ2-7|TRBV5-1
CASSSDGSYEQYF
>NA|TRBJ2-3|TRBV9
CASSPRLGTSFGTDTQYF
>NA|TRBJ1-1|TRBV5-4
CASSLENRIKAFF
>NA|TRBJ1-3|TRBV7-8
CASSRTGGNSGNTIYF
>NA|TRBJ2-7|TRBV4-3
CASSQDLGSPREQYF
>NA|TRBJ2-7|TRBV18
CASSPQGPRTAYEQYF
>once|TRBJ2-1|TRBV2
CASSEGQGLTYNEQFF
>NA|TRBJ1-2|TRBV2
CASSEVSYGYTF
>NA|TRBJ2-5|TRBV6-1
CASRGLAEETQYF
>NA|TRBJ2-1|TRBV5-4
CASSDESGGSYNEQFF
>NA|TRBJ2-6|TRBV7-2
CASSLSGSGANVLTF
>NA|TRBJ1-2|TRBV4-3
CASSPGTANYGYTF
>NA|TRBJ1-1|TRBV30
CAWSVGGFGTEAFF
>NA|TRBJ2-3|TRBV27
CASSLSVGGTDTQYF
>NA|TRBJ1-2|TRBV27
CASSLNGARGGYTF
>NA|TRBJ2-1|TRBV27
CASKGGSSYNEQFF
>NA|TRBJ1-1|TRBV27
CASSPGGGMNTEAFF
>NA|TRBJ1-5|TRBV5-3
CARTGSPISQKNQPQHF
>once|TRBJ2-1|TRBV7-2
CASSAAIAGAHNEQFF
>NA|TRBJ1-2|TRBV6-5
CASSYKGGPASYGYTF
>once|TRBJ2-5|TRBV25-1
CASSEGEVLEQYF
>NA|TRBJ1-1|TRBV18
CASSPGQGAEAFF
>NA|TRBJ1-5|TRBV5-4
CASSFWENQDANQPQHF
>NA|TRBJ1-3|TRBV18
CASSPTDGLYSGNTIYF
>NA|TRBJ2-3|TRBV9
CASSVGVTDTQYF
>few|TRBJ2-7|TRBV4-3
CASSQAESYEQYF
>NA|TRBJ1-1|TRBV18
CASSQLGTEAFF
>NA|TRBJ2-2|TRBV27
CASSFSWTGDTGELFF
>NA|TRBJ1-5|TRBV5-4
CASSMLGQGVPQHF
>NA|TRBJ2-7|TRBV7-9
CASSSGGEQYF